A selection of T cell receptor beta chains follows, all from one sample in a study. A single record per CDR3 protein comes from TCRdb applying MiXCR to the 5' RACE reads. The repertoire holds about 42,000 distinct CDR3 sequences, with roughly 21% as singletons. The sequencing sample was made of Tregs sorted from blood. The receptors shown here come from a female donor with breast cancer. Both conserved end residues are part of each CDR3. The D gene is left open where the match is weak. Clone size appears in some rows only: once, few, many, or a class for an expanded clone.

D	J	V	size	DNA	CDR3
-	TRBJ2-7	TRBV7-9	few	TGTGCCAGCAGTTCGACAGGAGCCTCCTACGAGCAGTACTTC	CASSSTGASYEQYF
TRBD2	TRBJ2-3	TRBV20-1	few	TGCAGTGCTAGTGCCTTGGCTAGCGGGGGCACAGATACGCAGTATTTT	CSASALASGGTDTQYF
-	TRBJ2-3	TRBV9	few	TGTGCCAGCAGCGGGGGCCCTGGGAGCACAGATACGCAGTATTTT	CASSGGPGSTDTQYF
-	TRBJ2-3	TRBV4-1	many	TGCGCCAGCAGCCAAGACAATAAACGGGAGCTCTTAAAGCTACCAGATACGCAGTATTTT	CASSQDNKRELLKLPDTQYF
TRBD1	TRBJ2-3	TRBV6-6	few	TGTGCCAGCAGCAGGGGACAGCACCTTAGCACAGATACGCAGTATTTT	CASSRGQHLSTDTQYF
-	TRBJ1-1	TRBV6-6	few	TGTGCCAGCAGTTACTCGAAAAAGCCCTCGGTTGCGAAAACTGAAGCTTTCTTT	CASSYSKKPSVAKTEAFF
-	TRBJ2-1	TRBV9	many	TGTGCCAGCACATCAGGGGGGCTAGCCTACAATGAGCAGTTCTTC	CASTSGGLAYNEQFF
-	TRBJ2-5	TRBV29-1	many	TGCAGCGTTGAAGTTACAGTTTATGTTTCAGAGACCCAGTACTTC	CSVEVTVYVSETQYF
TRBD2	TRBJ2-5	TRBV7-2	many	TGTGCCAGCAGCTTAGGAAGTAGCGGGATAGAGACCCAGTACTTC	CASSLGSSGIETQYF
-	TRBJ1-1	TRBV21-1	-	TGTGCCGGCGGCAAAGCGGAACCGGACGAGAACACTGAAGCTTTCTTT	CAGGKAEPDENTEAFF
-	TRBJ1-2	TRBV7-2	many	TGTGCCAGCAGCATTATCCCTATGGGACCCGACGGCTACACCTTC	CASSIIPMGPDGYTF
-	TRBJ2-7	TRBV6-5	few	TGTGCCAGCAGAAAAGGACAGACCTACGAGCAGTACTTC	CASRKGQTYEQYF
TRBD1	TRBJ1-4	TRBV4-1	few	TGCGCCAGCAGCCAAGAAGGACAGGTGAATGAAAAACTGTTTTTT	CASSQEGQVNEKLFF
TRBD1	TRBJ1-4	TRBV6-1	few	TGTGCCAGCCCTCCACACAGGGGGAGACTGTTTTTT	CASPPHRGRLFF
-	TRBJ2-7	TRBV9	-	TGTGCCAGCAGCAGACCAGGGCGGTCCCCCTACGAGCAGTACTTC	CASSRPGRSPYEQYF
TRBD2	TRBJ2-2	TRBV7-2	many	TGTGCCAGCAGCCCTAGCGGGAGTTTCACCGGGGAGCTGTTTTTT	CASSPSGSFTGELFF
-	TRBJ1-2	TRBV27	-	TGTGCCAGCAGTCTAGATGGAGGGAGTGGCTACACCTTC	CASSLDGGSGYTF
-	TRBJ1-2	TRBV28	many	TGTGCCAGCCGGGACGCAGCTAACTATGGCTACACCTTC	CASRDAANYGYTF
-	TRBJ2-7	TRBV7-2	few	TGTGCCAGCAGCTCCATTGGGGCGCGGTTCTACGAGCAGTACTTC	CASSSIGARFYEQYF
-	TRBJ2-7	TRBV7-8	few	TGTGCCAGCAGCCTCTGGGCGGTGGCCGAGCAGTACTTC	CASSLWAVAEQYF
TRBD1	TRBJ2-7	TRBV27	few	TGTGCCAGCAGTTTAGCACAGGGGGCGGTCTCCTACGAGCAGTACTTC	CASSLAQGAVSYEQYF
-	TRBJ1-1	TRBV4-3	few	TGCGCCAGCAGCCAAGAGGGCAGGGAGGGCACTGAAGCTTTCTTT	CASSQEGREGTEAFF
-	TRBJ2-6	TRBV9	-	TGTGCCAGCAGCGTAGCGCCCGTAAGGACTGGGGCCAACGTCCTGACTTTC	CASSVAPVRTGANVLTF
-	TRBJ1-5	TRBV4-2	many	TGTGCCAGCAGCCAAGCTTTTGGGGAATTCCAGCCCCAGCATTTT	CASSQAFGEFQPQHF
TRBD1	TRBJ1-1	TRBV13	once	TGTGCCAGCAGCTTGGTGGGACAGGACGCTTTCTTT	CASSLVGQDAFF
-	TRBJ2-5	TRBV20-1	-	TGCAGTGCTAAAGATCGGAGGACAACACAAGGGACCCAGTACTTC	CSAKDRRTTQGTQYF
-	TRBJ1-2	TRBV6-1	few	TGTGCCAGCAGCATGGACATCGACTATGGCTACACCTTC	CASSMDIDYGYTF
TRBD1	TRBJ2-7	TRBV12-3/TRBV12-4	few	TGTGCCAGCAGTCAGGCCGGGACAGTGGACTACGAGCAGTACTTC	CASSQAGTVDYEQYF
-	TRBJ1-3	TRBV7-9	few	TGTGCCAGCAGCTTAGACTGGTCTGGAAACACCATATATTTT	CASSLDWSGNTIYF
TRBD2	TRBJ2-5	TRBV10-3	many	TGTGCCATCAGTGAGATCGGGGGAGGGTCGAGAGAGACCCAGTACTTC	CAISEIGGGSRETQYF
-	TRBJ2-7	TRBV5-5	many	TGTGCCAGCAGCTTGTATTACTCCTCCTACGAGCAGTACTTC	CASSLYYSSYEQYF
-	TRBJ1-1	TRBV7-2	-	TGTGCCAGCAGCTTATTTGGGCAGGCGAACACTGAAGCTTTCTTT	CASSLFGQANTEAFF
-	TRBJ2-1	TRBV6-5	many	TGTGCCAGCAGTTACTCTAGGGTTTACAATGAGCAGTTCTTC	CASSYSRVYNEQFF
-	TRBJ2-5	TRBV20-1	few	TGCAGTGCTAGATGGTCTCGGGCTAGCGAAGAGACCCAGTACTTC	CSARWSRASEETQYF
TRBD1	TRBJ2-1	TRBV2	many	TGTGCCAGCAGTCTACAGGGGATGGGTTACAATGAGCAGTTCTTC	CASSLQGMGYNEQFF
-	TRBJ2-7	TRBV5-1	many	TGCGCCAGCAGCCCCGGACAGCCCTACGAGCAGTACTTC	CASSPGQPYEQYF
-	TRBJ1-1	TRBV7-2	-	TGTGCCAGCAGCGGCAGGGCAGGGGTGAACACTGAAGCTTTCTTT	CASSGRAGVNTEAFF
-	TRBJ2-3	TRBV7-2	-	TGTGCCAGCAGCTTAGTGGAGCGGGCACATGGTACGCAGTATTTT	CASSLVERAHGTQYF
-	TRBJ2-1	TRBV29-1	-	TGCAGCGTTGAACCCGGGAGCTACAATGAGCAGTTCTTC	CSVEPGSYNEQFF
-	TRBJ2-7	TRBV15	-	TGTGCCACCAGCAGAGATGGGAACGCCCCCTACGAGCAGTACTTC	CATSRDGNAPYEQYF
TRBD1	TRBJ1-1	TRBV5-1	few	TGCGCCAGCAGCTTAGGACAGGGGGGGATGAACACTGAAGCTTTCTTT	CASSLGQGGMNTEAFF
-	TRBJ1-6	TRBV27	once	TGTGCCAGCAGTTTATCGGCGATCTGGGGCTCCTATAATTCACCCCTCCACTTT	CASSLSAIWGSYNSPLHF
-	TRBJ1-1	TRBV7-9	many	TGTGCCAGCAGCGCAGCAGGCGCTGAAGCTTTCTTT	CASSAAGAEAFF
-	TRBJ1-1	TRBV5-1	-	TGCGCCAGCAGCTTGGGGAATGGGGACACTGAAGCTTTCTTT	CASSLGNGDTEAFF
TRBD1	TRBJ2-7	TRBV15	many	TGTGCCACCAGCACAGGGGGCGCTTCCTACGAGCAGTACTTC	CATSTGGASYEQYF
-	TRBJ1-6	TRBV6-1	many	TGTGCCAGCAGTGAAGACAGGGCAACAAATTCACCCCTCCACTTT	CASSEDRATNSPLHF
TRBD2	TRBJ2-7	TRBV6-1	few	TGTGCCAGCATTTTGACTAGCGGTTACGAGCAGTACTTC	CASILTSGYEQYF
TRBD2	TRBJ2-5	TRBV7-7	-	TGTGCTAGCAACTTGAGCCTAGCGGGAATGTGGGGAGAGACCCAGTACTTC	CASNLSLAGMWGETQYF
TRBD1	TRBJ1-2	TRBV12-3/TRBV12-4	-	TGTGCCAGCGACCTGGAGACAGGGATCCACACCTTC	CASDLETGIHTF
TRBD2	TRBJ2-7	TRBV7-9	medium-sized	TGTGCCAGCAGCTTACGTCGAACTAGCGGGAGTGCGAACGAGCAGTACTTC	CASSLRRTSGSANEQYF
-	TRBJ2-7	TRBV21-1	-	TGTGCCAGCAGCAAATACGCGCCCTCCTACGAGCAGTACTTC	CASSKYAPSYEQYF
TRBD2	TRBJ2-2	TRBV5-4	many	TGTGCCAGCAGCCTACTAGCGGGAGTTACCACCGGGGAGCTGTTTTTT	CASSLLAGVTTGELFF
-	TRBJ1-3	TRBV20-1	many	TGCAGTGCTAGATACGGGGGCCCCTCTGGAAACACCATATATTTT	CSARYGGPSGNTIYF
-	TRBJ1-1	TRBV12-3/TRBV12-4	-	TGTGCCAGTTTAGGGGTGGGGGGCTCTAGCACTGAAGCTTTCTTT	CASLGVGGSSTEAFF
TRBD2	TRBJ2-3	TRBV3-1	few	TGTGCCAGCAGCCAAGTAGTTGGGAGCGGGAGGAGGTATTTT	CASSQVVGSGRRYF